The 12 T cell receptor beta chains reported below all come from one sample, sequenced in a study of blood T cell repertoires in COVID-19. TCRdb's copy holds only in-frame clones and misses some; the assay was immunoSEQ multiplex PCR. Of approximately 97,000 clones listed, 70% to 90% are singletons. The specimen sequenced was peripheral blood. The receptors derive from a woman of 80 years or more with acute or convalescent COVID-19.

V and J are TRBV1 and TRBJ2-7; whether TRBD1, the table's D call, matches the DNA was not checked. TRBV1 is a documented pseudogene. This CDR3 region has 13 residues. The CDR3 DNA reads as TGCACCAGCAGCCCCAGGGGAGACGACGAGCAGTGCTTC. Translated: CTSSPRGDDEQCF.

The chain is built from TRBV19 and TRBJ1-5; a weak D match, TRBD1 (5 bases). The CDR3 is made up of 14 amino acids. Trimming stripped 3 bases from V and 4 bases from J, with 10 bases between. The germline V gene has CDR1 LNHDA and CDR2 SQIVND (reference sequence). CDR3 sequence (DNA): TGTGCCAGTAGTATGGAGGGGAGAAATCAGCCCCAGCATTTT. It specifies CASSMEGRNQPQHF.

This chain links TRBV19 with TRBJ2-6, with D possibly matching TRBD2 (7 bases). V dropped 3 bases and J dropped 0 bases, with 12 bases sitting between them. The CDR3 is 17 residues long. CDR1 and CDR2 (germline): LNHDA, SQIVND (reference sequence). The CDR3 loop is CASSMGGRVSGANVLTF. The CDR3 DNA reads as TGTGCCAGTAGTATGGGGGGGCGCGTCTCTGGGGCCAACGTCCTGACTTTC.

CDR3 sequence reads: CASSSGGSEQYF. The CDR3 DNA reads as TGTGCCAGCAGCTCCGGGGGTTCTGAGCAGTACTTC. The V call is TRBV7-2, the J call TRBJ2-7; possibly TRBD2 for D (6 bases). Deletions cut 4 bases from V and 7 bases from J, with 11 bases between. CDR3 length: 12 residues. CDR1 and CDR2 (germline): SGHTA, FQGNSA.

The V gene is TRBV5-8, the J gene TRBJ2-2; 10 bases are shared with TRBD2. The length of the CDR3 is 16 residues. Looked up from germline, CDR1 is SGHTS and CDR2 is YDEGEE. The trim removed 6 bases at V and 2 bases at J, leaving 7 bases unmatched. The CDR3 region is CASTLSGGVNTGELFF. The CDR3 DNA is TGTGCCAGCACCCTCAGCGGGGGGGTCAACACCGGGGAGCTGTTTTTT. Filled out from reference TRBV5-8 and TRBJ2-2, the complete variable domain reads EAGVTQSPTHLIKTRGQQATLRCSPISGHTSVYWYQQALGLGLQFLLWYDEGEERNRGNFPPRFSGRQFPNYSSELNVNALELEDSALYLCASTLSGGVNTGELFFGEGSRLTVL.

This chain uses TRBV12-3 or TRBV12-4 with TRBJ2-5; TRBD1 is a possible D gene (6 bases). V was clipped by 2 bases and J by 5 bases, with 9 bases between them. The CDR3 totals 13 residues. The CDR3 is CASSLSGVETQYF. CDR3 nucleotides: TGTGCCAGCAGTTTATCAGGGGTTGAGACCCAGTACTTC.

This chain uses TRBV12-5 with TRBJ2-5; TRBD2 agrees at 8 bases. The germline gives CDR1 LGHNT, CDR2 FRNRAP. This CDR3 has 20 residues. The V and J ends lost 8 bases and 2 bases, in that order; junction bases with no gene match: 25. CDR3 amino acids: CASRSGSIRGGQARQETQYF. The CDR3 DNA is TGTGCTAGTCGGTCCGGGAGTATTCGGGGGGGCCAGGCAAGGCAAGAGACCCAGTACTTC.

J is TRBJ2-2 and V is TRBV11-1, with 7 bases lining up with TRBD2. J lost 1 base, V lost 5 bases, and 7 bases had no gene match. Per the germline V gene, CDR1 is SGHAT and CDR2 is FQDESV (reference sequence). This CDR3 has 16 residues. The CDR3 protein is CASSRQSGGNTGELFF. For the CDR3, the DNA is TGTGCCAGCAGCCGACAGTCGGGGGGGAACACCGGGGAGCTGTTTTTT.

The chain combines TRBV28 with TRBJ1-2, with 7 positions matching TRBD1. CDR3 length: 14 residues. Germline V gene sequence: CDR1 MDHEN, CDR2 SYDVKM. The J segment lost 4 bases and the V segment lost 2 bases, leaving 4 bases of the junction unmatched. The CDR3 DNA follows: TGTGCCAGCAGTTTACGCGGGACAGTCTATGGCTACACCTTC. Amino acid sequence: CASSLRGTVYGYTF.

V is TRBV7-6 and J is TRBJ2-2; D possibly corresponds to TRBD1 (6 bases). There are 15 residues in the CDR3. V was pared by 5 bases and J by 8 bases, with 18 bases between. Germline loops: CDR1 SGHVS, CDR2 FNYEAQ. The CDR3 region is CASSLWTATVGELFF. The CDR3 DNA reads TGTGCCAGCAGCCTTTGGACAGCCACCGTTGGGGAGCTGTTTTTT.

The V and J genes are TRBV5-1 and TRBJ2-7; 8 bases fit TRBD1. The CDR3 loop spans 14 amino acids. J was trimmed by 2 bases and V by 2 bases; bases with no gene match: 3. Germline lookup yields CDR1 SGHRS and CDR2 YFSETQ. DNA for the CDR3: TGCGCCAGCAGCTTTACAGGGGGACCCTACGAGCAGTACTTC. Its translation: CASSFTGGPYEQYF.

The rearrangement links TRBV19 to TRBJ1-5; 9 bases are shared with TRBD1. Germline V CDR1 and CDR2: LNHDA, SQIVND (reference sequence). This CDR3 is built from 16 residues. The trim removed 3 bases at V and 6 bases at J, leaving 9 bases unmatched. For the CDR3, the DNA is TGTGCCAGTAGTATTAGGGGAACAGGGGGCGGTCAGCCCCAGCATTTT. Its translation: CASSIRGTGGGQPQHF. Filled out from reference TRBV19 and TRBJ1-5, the complete variable domain reads DGGITQSPKYLFRKEGQNVTLSCEQNLNHDAMYWYRQDPGQGLRLIYYSQIVNDFQKGDIAEGYSVSREKKESFPLTVTSAQKNPTAFYLCASSIRGTGGGQPQHFGDGTRLSIL.